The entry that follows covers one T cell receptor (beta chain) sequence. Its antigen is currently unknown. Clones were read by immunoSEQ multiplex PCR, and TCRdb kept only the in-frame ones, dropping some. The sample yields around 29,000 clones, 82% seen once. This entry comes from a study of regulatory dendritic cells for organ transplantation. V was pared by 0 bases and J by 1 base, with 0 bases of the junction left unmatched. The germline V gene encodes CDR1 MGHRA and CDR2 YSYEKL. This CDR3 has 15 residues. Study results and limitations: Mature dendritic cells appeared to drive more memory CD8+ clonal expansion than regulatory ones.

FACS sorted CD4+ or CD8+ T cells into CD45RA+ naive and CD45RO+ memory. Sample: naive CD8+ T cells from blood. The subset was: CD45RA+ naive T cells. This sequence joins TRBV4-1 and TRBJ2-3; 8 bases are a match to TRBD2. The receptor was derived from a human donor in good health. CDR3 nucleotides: TGCGCCAGCAGCCAAGAACTAGCGGGCACAGATACGCAGTATTTT. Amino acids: CASSQELAGTDTQYF.